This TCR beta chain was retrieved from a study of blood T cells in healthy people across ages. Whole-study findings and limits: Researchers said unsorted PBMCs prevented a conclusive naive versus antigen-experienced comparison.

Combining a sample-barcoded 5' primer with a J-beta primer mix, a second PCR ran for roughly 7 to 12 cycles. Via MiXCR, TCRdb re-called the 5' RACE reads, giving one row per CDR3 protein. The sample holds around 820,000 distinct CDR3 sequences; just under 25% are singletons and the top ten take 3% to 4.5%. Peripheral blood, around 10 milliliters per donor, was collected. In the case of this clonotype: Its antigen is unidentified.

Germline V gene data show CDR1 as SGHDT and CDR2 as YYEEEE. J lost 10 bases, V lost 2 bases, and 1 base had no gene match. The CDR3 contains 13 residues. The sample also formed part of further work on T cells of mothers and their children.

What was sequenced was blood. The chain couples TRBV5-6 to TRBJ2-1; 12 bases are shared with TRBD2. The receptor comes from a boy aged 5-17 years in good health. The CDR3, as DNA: TGTGCCAGCAGCTTCGGACTAGCGGGAGAGCAGTTCTTC. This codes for CASSFGLAGEQFF.